These 6 T cell receptor beta chains originate from one sample sequenced in a study of CD8+CD57+ T cells in acquired aplastic anemia. The template used for profiling TCR beta VDJ and CDR3 was genomic DNA. TCRdb processed the reads anew with MiXCR; each CDR3 protein has one entry. The sample lists around 500,000 distinct CDR3 sequences; around 30% were seen once. For sequencing, patients were chosen who had shown expansion of CD8+CD57+ cells by flow cytometry. The specimen sequenced was sorted CD4+, CD8+, or CD8+CD57+ T cells (not recorded which) from PBMCs. Source of these receptors: a human donor with aplastic anemia.

This rearrangement joins TRBV24-1 to TRBJ1-6, with D unclear. V gave up 7 bases and J gave up 9 bases, with 15 bases separating them. The CDR3 consists of 14 residues. Germline V gene lookup returns CDR1 KGHDR and CDR2 SFDVKD. As DNA, the CDR3 is TGTGCCACCAGAGATCTTATTGGTAGTTCACCCCTCCACTTT. Protein: CATRDLIGSSPLHF.

This clonotype was seen many times. The chain uses TRBV12-3 or TRBV12-4 and TRBJ1-5, with 7 bases fitting TRBD1. This CDR3 spans 14 amino acids. V lost 6 bases, J lost 4 bases, and 6 bases stayed unmatched. The CDR3, as DNA: TGTGCCAGCAGGGACGGGACAGAGAATCAGCCCCAGCATTTT. It yields the protein CASRDGTENQPQHF.

This clonotype was observed a handful of times. In DNA, the CDR3 is TGTGCCAGCGATAAACGCCAACCCCTAGCGGGGGCCTACGAGCAGTACTTC. Protein product: CASDKRQPLAGAYEQYF. The V gene is TRBV7-3, the J gene TRBJ2-7, with 10 bases aligning to TRBD2. With 8 bases clipped from V and 2 bases from J, the junction kept 15 bases outside the gene matches. The CDR3 covers 17 residues. CDR1 is SGHTA and CDR2 is FQGTGA in the germline V gene.

This clonotype was observed many times. The chain is built from TRBV20-1 and TRBJ2-3, with a tentative D call TRBD2 (5 bases). Germline-derived CDR1 and CDR2 are DFQATT and SNEGSKA (reference sequence). The V and J ends lost 6 bases and 5 bases respectively, with 9 bases between them. The CDR3 is made up of 11 amino acids. CDR3 loop: CSAIALDTQYF. The CDR3 DNA reads as TGCAGTGCAATAGCGTTAGATACGCAGTATTTT.

This clonotype turned up a few times. This chain links TRBV20-1 with TRBJ2-7; 9 positions match TRBD2. V was pared by 0 bases and J by 5 bases, with 8 bases of the junction left unmatched. The CDR3 runs to 15 residues. Germline assignment: CDR1 DFQATT and CDR2 SNEGSKA (reference sequence). CDR3 sequence reads: CSARDGSGSVNEQYF. The CDR3 nucleotides are TGCAGTGCTAGAGATGGTAGCGGGAGCGTCAACGAGCAGTACTTC.

This clonotype was observed many times. This chain connects TRBV19 to TRBJ2-7; 9 bases match TRBD1. V trimming: 9 bases; J trimming: 2 bases; junction bases outside the gene matches: 14. There are 16 residues in the CDR3. Germline V gene lookup returns CDR1 LNHDA and CDR2 SQIVND (reference sequence). CDR3 loop: CARAGQGVKNPYEQYF. The CDR3 DNA reads TGTGCCAGAGCGGGACAGGGAGTCAAGAACCCCTACGAGCAGTACTTC. Supplemented by reference TRBV19 and TRBJ2-7, the full variable domain reads DGGITQSPKYLFRKEGQNVTLSCEQNLNHDAMYWYRQDPGQGLRLIYYSQIVNDFQKGDIAEGYSVSREKKESFPLTVTSAQKNPTAFYLCARAGQGVKNPYEQYFGPGTRLTVT.